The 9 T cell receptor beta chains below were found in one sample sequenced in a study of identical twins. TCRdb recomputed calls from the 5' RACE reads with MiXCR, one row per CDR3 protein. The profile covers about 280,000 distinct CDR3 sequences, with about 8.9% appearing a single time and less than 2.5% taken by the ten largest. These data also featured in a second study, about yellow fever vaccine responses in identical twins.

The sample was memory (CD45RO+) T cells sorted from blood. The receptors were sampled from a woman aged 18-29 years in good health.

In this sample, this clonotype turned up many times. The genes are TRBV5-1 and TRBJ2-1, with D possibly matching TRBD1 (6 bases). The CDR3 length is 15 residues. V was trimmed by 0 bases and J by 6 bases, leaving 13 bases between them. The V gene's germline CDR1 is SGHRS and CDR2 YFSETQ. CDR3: CASSLVRTGFNEQFF. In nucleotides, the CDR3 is TGCGCCAGCAGCTTGGTCCGTACAGGGTTCAATGAGCAGTTCTTC.

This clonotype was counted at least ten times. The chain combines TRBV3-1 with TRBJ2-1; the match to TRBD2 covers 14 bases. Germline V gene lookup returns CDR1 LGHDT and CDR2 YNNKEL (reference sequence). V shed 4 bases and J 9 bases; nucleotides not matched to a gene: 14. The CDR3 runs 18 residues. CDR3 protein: CASSPERRTTSGGGEQFF. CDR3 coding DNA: TGTGCCAGCAGCCCCGAAAGGAGAACGACTAGCGGGGGGGGTGAGCAGTTCTTC.

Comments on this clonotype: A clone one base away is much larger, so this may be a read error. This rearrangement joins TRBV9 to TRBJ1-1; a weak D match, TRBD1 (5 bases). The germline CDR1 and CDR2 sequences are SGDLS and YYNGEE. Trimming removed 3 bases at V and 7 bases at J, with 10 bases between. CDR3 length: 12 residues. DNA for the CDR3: TGTGCCAGCAGCGAGCATGGGGGTGAAGCTTTCTTT. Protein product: CASSEHGGEAFF.

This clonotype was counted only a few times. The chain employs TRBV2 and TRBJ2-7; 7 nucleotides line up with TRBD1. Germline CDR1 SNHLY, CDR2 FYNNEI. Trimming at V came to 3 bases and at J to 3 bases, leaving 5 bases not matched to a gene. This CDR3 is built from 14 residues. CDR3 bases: TGTGCCAGCAGTGAGGAAGACAGGGTCTACGAGCAGTACGTC. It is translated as CASSEEDRVYEQYV.

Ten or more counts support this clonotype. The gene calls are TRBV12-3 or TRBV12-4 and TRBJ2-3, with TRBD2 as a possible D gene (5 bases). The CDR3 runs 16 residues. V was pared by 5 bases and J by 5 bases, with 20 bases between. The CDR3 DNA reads TGTGCCAGCAGTCCAACGTCCCTGAACCGGGGAGATACGCAGTATTTT. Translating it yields CASSPTSLNRGDTQYF.

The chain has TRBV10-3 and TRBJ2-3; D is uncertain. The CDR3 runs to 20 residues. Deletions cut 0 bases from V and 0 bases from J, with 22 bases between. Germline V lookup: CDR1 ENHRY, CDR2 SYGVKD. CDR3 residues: CAISESTDRRPSSSTDTQYF. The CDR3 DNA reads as TGTGCCATCAGTGAGTCGACCGATCGTCGACCCTCGTCGAGCACAGATACGCAGTATTTT.

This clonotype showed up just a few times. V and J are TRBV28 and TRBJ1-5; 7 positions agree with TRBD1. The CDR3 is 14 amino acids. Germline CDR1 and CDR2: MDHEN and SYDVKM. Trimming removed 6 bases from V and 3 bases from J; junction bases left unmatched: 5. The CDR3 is CASRRGQINQPQHF. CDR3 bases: TGTGCCAGCAGACGGGGACAGATCAATCAGCCCCAGCATTTT. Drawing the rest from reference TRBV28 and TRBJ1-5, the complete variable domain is DVKVTQSSRYLVKRTGEKVFLECVQDMDHENMFWYRQDPGLGLRLIYFSYDVKMKEKGDIPEGYSVSREKKERFSLILESASTNQTSMYLCASRRGQINQPQHFGDGTRLSIL.

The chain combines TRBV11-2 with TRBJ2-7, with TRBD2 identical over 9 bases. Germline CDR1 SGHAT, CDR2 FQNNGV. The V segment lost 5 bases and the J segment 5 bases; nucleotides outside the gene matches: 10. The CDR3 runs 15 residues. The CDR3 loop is CASSPIGSGRDEQYF. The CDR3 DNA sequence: TGTGCCAGCAGCCCCATCGGTAGCGGGAGAGACGAGCAGTACTTC.

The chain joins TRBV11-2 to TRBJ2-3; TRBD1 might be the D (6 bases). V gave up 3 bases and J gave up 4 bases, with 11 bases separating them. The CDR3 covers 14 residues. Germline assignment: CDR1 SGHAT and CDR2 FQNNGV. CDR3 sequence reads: CASSFSRGADTQYF. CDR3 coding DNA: TGTGCCAGCAGCTTCTCCAGGGGAGCAGATACGCAGTATTTT. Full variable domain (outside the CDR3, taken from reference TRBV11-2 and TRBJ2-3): EAGVAQSPRYKIIEKRQSVAFWCNPISGHATLYWYQQILGQGPKLLIQFQNNGVVDDSQLPKDRFSAERLKGVDSTLKIQPAKLEDSAVYLCASSFSRGADTQYFGPGTRLTVL.